The source of this TCR beta chain is a study of blood T cell repertoires in COVID-19. In the original analysis: Reference gene primer amplification in the assay estimated nucleated cell counts. Sequencing was performed with immunoSEQ multiplex PCR; in TCRdb, only in-frame clones are kept and a portion is missing. The V and J calls and the clone size are those of that table, but D and trimming were determined from the DNA. The sample carries tens of thousands of clones, 75% to 85% recorded once. The receptor comes from a woman aged 60 to 75 with acute or convalescent COVID-19. Material: peripheral blood.

The CDR3 DNA follows: TGCGCCAGCAGCTTGGCCACAGGGGTTGGCACTGAAGCTTTCTTT. The encoded protein is CASSLATGVGTEAFF. The chain is built from TRBV5-1 and TRBJ1-1, with 7 nucleotides matching TRBD1. V lost 0 bases to trimming and J lost 4 bases; unmatched junction nucleotides: 6. The CDR3 loop spans 15 amino acids. CDR1 and CDR2 (germline): SGHRS, YFSETQ.